This T cell receptor beta chain was documented in a study of regulatory T cells in long-lasting Graves disease (TCRdb year 2021). Describing the broader study: Persistent Graves' disease was defined as persistently positive TSH receptor autoantibodies together with antithyroid drug treatment for over 5 years. Patients with persistent Graves' disease were compared with patients with newly diagnosed Graves' disease using TCR sequencing and RNA sequencing of peripheral blood. The study was conducted in China and was registered as a clinical trial. A total of some 33 samples were covered by TCR sequencing, comprising roughly 13 persistent and 20 or so newly diagnosed Graves' disease patients. In the clinical cohort, patients with persistent Graves' disease had used antithyroid drugs for an average of about 10.3 years. Findings and caveats that apply to the study as a whole: Peripheral blood alone was examined, since thyroid tissue, which constituted the primary lesion, could not be accessed. Preferential use of TRBV28, TRBJ1-2 and TRBJ2-5 was observed in persistent disease, whereas TRBV20-1 and TRBJ2-1 were favored in newly diagnosed disease. Only the TCR beta chain was sequenced and analyzed. Lower TCR Shannon entropy and fewer highly expanded clones were observed in persistent Graves' disease patients than in newly diagnosed patients, which suggested clonal expansion. Patients with persistent disease shared more public clonotypes (about 2,700) than newly diagnosed patients did (approximately 970). The small sample size was acknowledged by the authors as a limitation that may reduce accuracy.

Trimming removed 4 bases from V and 4 bases from J, leaving 19 bases between the germline ends. From a lookup of the germline V gene (reference sequence), CDR1 and CDR2 are LNHDA and SQIVND. From the cysteine up to the phenylalanine, the CDR3 has a length of 16 residues. The DNA shown is the 48-base CDR3, in frame from base 1. Libraries were prepared through multiplex PCR. Sequenced on an Illumina HiSeq 4000. To build TCR beta libraries, CDR3 regions were amplified by Arm-PCR using iRepertoire HTBI primers. PCR products were gel purified before sequencing. On the study's bioinformatics: A total of around 66 TRBV and 14 TRBJ segments were identified across samples and were used for gene usage analysis of CDR3 amino acid clonotypes. COPE and FqMerger were used to merge the filtered high-quality paired reads into contigs. Contigs were aligned with BLAST to IMGT TRBV, TRBD and TRBJ reference genes, and CDR3 was defined per IMGT. Any clonotype with a frequency above 0.1% was classified as a highly expanded clone. Shannon entropy served as the measure of repertoire diversity, while the Gini coefficient captured V-J evenness. Public clonotypes were defined as clonotypes shared by more than one individual. TCRdb trimmed public reads at Q25 via fastp, called clones via MiXCR and kept in-frame beta chains. Entries that share a CDR3 protein sequence are merged under the most common genes and DNA. TCRdb assigned the V and J calls; the authors' analysis was not used. The sample table holds some 430,000 distinct CDR3 sequences, of which 20% to 25% were seen once. The top ten clonotypes cover more than 6% of the sample.

Per the publication, the time point label means: persistent/refractory GD, antithyroid drugs over 5 years with positive TRAb. RNA was extracted from PBMCs in TRIzol for both TCR sequencing and RNA sequencing. The diagnosis of Graves' disease was made according to American Thyroid Association guidelines. The patients came from an endocrinology department in Xi'an, China. Each patient gave about 10 milliliters of peripheral blood, collected in an EDTA anticoagulant tube. Ficoll Paque Plus density gradient separation was used to isolate PBMCs, and no further T cell sorting was performed. An Agilent 2100 Bioanalyzer and agarose gel were used to assess RNA quality, and a NanoDrop 2000 was used to measure RNA concentration. This clonotype appeared many times. Its antigen is currently not known. No much larger clonotype is one base removed from it; base qualities were not supplied.

This chain is built from TRBV19 and TRBJ1-2; a tentative D match to TRBD1 spans 5 bases. The source was peripheral blood mononuclear cells (PBMCs), collected when the disease was refractory, from a patient treated with antithyroid drugs. The source of this sequence is a female donor with Graves disease. The base sequence is TGTGCCAGTAGTACCCGCCTGACAGTATCGACCTATGGCTACACCTTC. Its translation reads: CASSTRLTVSTYGYTF. Joined to the reference TRBV19 and TRBJ1-2 proteins, this CDR3 gives the full variable domain: DGGITQSPKYLFRKEGQNVTLSCEQNLNHDAMYWYRQDPGQGLRLIYYSQIVNDFQKGDIAEGYSVSREKKESFPLTVTSAQKNPTAFYLCASSTRLTVSTYGYTFGSGTRLTVV.